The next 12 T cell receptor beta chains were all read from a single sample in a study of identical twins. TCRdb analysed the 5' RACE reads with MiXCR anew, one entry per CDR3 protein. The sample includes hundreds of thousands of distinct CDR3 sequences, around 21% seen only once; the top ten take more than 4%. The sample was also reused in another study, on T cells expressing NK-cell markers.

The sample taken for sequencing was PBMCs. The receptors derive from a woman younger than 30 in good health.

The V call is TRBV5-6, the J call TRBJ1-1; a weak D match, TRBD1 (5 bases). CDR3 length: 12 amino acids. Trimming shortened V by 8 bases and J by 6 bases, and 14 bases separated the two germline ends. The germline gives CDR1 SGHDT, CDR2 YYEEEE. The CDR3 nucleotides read TGTGCCAGAGGGGTCGTATTCGCTGAAGCTTTCTTT. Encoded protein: CARGVVFAEAFF.

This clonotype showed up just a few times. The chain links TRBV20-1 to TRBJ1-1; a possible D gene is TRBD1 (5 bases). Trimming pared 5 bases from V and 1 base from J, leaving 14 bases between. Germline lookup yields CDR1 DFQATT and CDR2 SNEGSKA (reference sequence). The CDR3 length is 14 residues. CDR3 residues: CSAWDRRGNTEAFF. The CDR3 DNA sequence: TGCAGTGCTTGGGACCGCCGGGGGAACACTGAAGCTTTCTTT.

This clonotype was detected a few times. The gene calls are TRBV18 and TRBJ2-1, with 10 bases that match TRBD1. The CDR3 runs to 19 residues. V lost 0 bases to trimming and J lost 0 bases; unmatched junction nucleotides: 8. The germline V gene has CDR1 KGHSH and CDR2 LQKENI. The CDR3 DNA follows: TGTGCCAGCTCACCACCGCGAGGGGACAGGGGACTCTCCTACAATGAGCAGTTCTTC. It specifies CASSPPRGDRGLSYNEQFF.

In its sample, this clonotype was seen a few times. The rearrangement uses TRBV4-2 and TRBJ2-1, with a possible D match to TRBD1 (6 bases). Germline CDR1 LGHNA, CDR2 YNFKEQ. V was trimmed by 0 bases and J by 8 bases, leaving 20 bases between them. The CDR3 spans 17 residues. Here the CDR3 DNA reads TGTGCCAGCAGCCAAGATGCCCAACAGGGCGCTCTTTATGAGCAGTTCTTC. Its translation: CASSQDAQQGALYEQFF.

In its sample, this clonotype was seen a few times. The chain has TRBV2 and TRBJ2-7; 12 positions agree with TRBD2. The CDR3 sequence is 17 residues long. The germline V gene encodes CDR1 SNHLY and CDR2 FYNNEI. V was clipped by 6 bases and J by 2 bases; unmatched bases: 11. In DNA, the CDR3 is TGTGCCAGCAGCCCCGGACTAGCGGGGCGTCCTACCTACGAGCAGTACTTC. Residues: CASSPGLAGRPTYEQYF.

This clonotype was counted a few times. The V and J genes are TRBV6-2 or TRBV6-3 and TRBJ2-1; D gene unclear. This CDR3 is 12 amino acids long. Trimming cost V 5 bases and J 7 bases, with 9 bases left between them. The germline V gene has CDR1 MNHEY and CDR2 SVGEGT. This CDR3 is CASSRTFNEQFF. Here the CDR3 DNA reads TGTGCCAGCAGTCGAACCTTTAATGAGCAGTTCTTC.

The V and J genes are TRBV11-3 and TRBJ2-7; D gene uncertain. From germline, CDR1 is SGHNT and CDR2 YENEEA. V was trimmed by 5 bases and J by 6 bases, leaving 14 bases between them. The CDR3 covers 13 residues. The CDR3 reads CASSAVLGREQYF. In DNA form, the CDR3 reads TGTGCCAGCAGCGCCGTTCTAGGACGCGAGCAGTACTTC.

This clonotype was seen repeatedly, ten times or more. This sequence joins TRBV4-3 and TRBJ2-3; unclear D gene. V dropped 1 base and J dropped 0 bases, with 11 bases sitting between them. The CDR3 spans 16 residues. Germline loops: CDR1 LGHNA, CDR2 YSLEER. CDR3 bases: TGCGCCAGCAGCCAAGTTATGGGTGTGAGCACAGATACGCAGTATTTT. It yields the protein CASSQVMGVSTDTQYF.

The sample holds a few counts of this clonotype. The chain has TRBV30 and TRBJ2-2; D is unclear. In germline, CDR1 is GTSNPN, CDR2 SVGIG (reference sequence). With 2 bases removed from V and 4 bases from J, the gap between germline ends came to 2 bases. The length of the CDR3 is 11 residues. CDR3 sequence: CAWSFTGELFF. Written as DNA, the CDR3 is TGTGCCTGGAGTTTCACCGGGGAGCTGTTTTTT.

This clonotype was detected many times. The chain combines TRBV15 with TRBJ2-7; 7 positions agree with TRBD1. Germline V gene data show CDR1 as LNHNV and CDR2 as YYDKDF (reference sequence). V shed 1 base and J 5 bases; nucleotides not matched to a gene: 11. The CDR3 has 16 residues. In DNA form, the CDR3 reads TGTGCCACCAGCAGAGTTAGGGACAGAGCGCGGCACGAGCAGTACTTC. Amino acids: CATSRVRDRARHEQYF. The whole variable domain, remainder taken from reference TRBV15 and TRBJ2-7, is DAMVIQNPRYQVTQFGKPVTLSCSQTLNHNVMYWYQQKSSQAPKLLFHYYDKDFNNEADTPDNFQSRRPNTSFCFLDIRSPGLGDTAMYLCATSRVRDRARHEQYFGPGTRLTVT.

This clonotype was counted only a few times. CDR3 DNA sequence: TGTGCCAGCAGTCTACAACCAACTAATGAAAAACTGTTTTTT. This encodes CASSLQPTNEKLFF. The rearrangement uses TRBV6-5 and TRBJ1-4; unclear D gene. This CDR3 spans 14 amino acids. Germline lookup yields CDR1 MNHEY and CDR2 SVGAGI. V was cut by 5 bases and J by 0 bases, with 7 bases left in between.

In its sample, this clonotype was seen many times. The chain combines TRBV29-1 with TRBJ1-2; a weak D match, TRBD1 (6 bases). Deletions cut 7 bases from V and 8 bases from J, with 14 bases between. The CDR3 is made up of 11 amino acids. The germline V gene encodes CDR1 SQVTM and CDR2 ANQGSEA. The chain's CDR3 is CSAGTLDGYTF. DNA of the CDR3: TGCAGCGCCGGGACATTGGACGGCTACACCTTC.